One sample yielded the 14 T cell receptor beta chains listed below, sequenced in a study of blood T cell repertoires in COVID-19. Clones were read by immunoSEQ multiplex PCR, and TCRdb kept only the in-frame ones, dropping some. This table holds approximately 350,000 clones, 87% found once. Input material: PBMCs or T cells enriched from blood (not recorded which). These receptors all come from a woman younger than 45 who had recovered from COVID-19.

This chain uses TRBV11-1 with TRBJ2-3, with 11 bases matching TRBD2. The CDR3 is 15 amino acids. J was trimmed by 4 bases and V by 6 bases; bases with no gene match: 6. Germline V gene data show CDR1 as SGHAT and CDR2 as FQDESV (reference sequence). CDR3: CASSPSGRTPDTQYF. CDR3 in DNA: TGTGCCAGCAGTCCTAGCGGGAGGACGCCAGATACGCAGTATTTT.

V usage is TRBV14 and J usage is TRBJ1-2; TRBD1 aligns across 7 bases. Per germline, CDR1 SGHDN and CDR2 FVKESK. Trimming cost V 4 bases and J 4 bases; bases outside gene matches: 6. There are 14 residues in the CDR3. DNA of the CDR3: TGTGCCAGCAGCCTCTACGGGACAGCCTATGGCTACACCTTC. Translated: CASSLYGTAYGYTF.

CDR3 DNA sequence: TGTGCCAGCAGCATGAGGGGGTGTTGCGGCAATCAGCCCCAGCATTTT. Its translation: CASSMRGCCGNQPQHF. The J gene is TRBJ1-5, the V gene TRBV21-1; TRBD1 was called by the table and not checked on the DNA. TRBV21-1 is termed a pseudogene. The CDR3 is 16 amino acids.

This rearrangement joins TRBV5-5 to TRBJ2-3; TRBD2 agrees at 8 bases. V lost 4 bases and J lost 3; bases outside the gene matches: 10. CDR3 length equals 16 residues. Germline CDR1 reads SGHKS; CDR2 reads YYEKEE (reference sequence). CDR3 DNA: TGTGCCAGCAGCCCGCGGACCGGGACTAGTACAGATACGCAGTATTTT. Protein: CASSPRTGTSTDTQYF.

J is TRBJ2-7 and V is TRBV28, with a tentative D call TRBD1 (6 bases). The V and J ends lost 6 bases and 1 base respectively, with 10 bases between them. The CDR3 sequence is 13 residues long. CDR1 is MDHEN, CDR2 SYDVKM, per germline. The CDR3 DNA reads as TGTGCCAGCAGCCCTACAGGGTCCTACGAGCAGTACTTC. Protein product: CASSPTGSYEQYF.

The chain uses TRBV30 and TRBJ1-5, with a tentative D call TRBD1 (5 bases). There are 13 residues in the CDR3. V lost 1 base and J lost 4, with 8 bases in between. Germline CDR1 and CDR2: GTSNPN and SVGIG (reference sequence). CDR3 bases: TGTGCCTGGAGTGCAGGGACTAATCAGCCCCAGCATTTT. Its translation: CAWSAGTNQPQHF.

The V call is TRBV11-2, the J call TRBJ2-7, with D unclear. The germline CDR1 and CDR2 sequences are SGHAT and FQNNGV. Trimming removed 3 bases at V and 0 bases at J, with 9 bases between. CDR3 length: 14 residues. This chain's CDR3 is CASSFLAYSYEQYF. For the CDR3, the DNA is TGTGCCAGCAGCTTCTTGGCATACTCCTACGAGCAGTACTTC.

The rearrangement joins TRBV27 to TRBJ2-7, with a possible D match to TRBD2 (6 bases). V was trimmed by 5 bases and J by 0 bases, leaving 14 bases between them. The CDR3 runs 15 residues. CDR1 and CDR2 (germline): MNHEY, SMNVEV (reference sequence). This chain's CDR3 is CASSVSGASSYEQYF. CDR3 sequence (DNA): TGTGCCAGCAGTGTTAGCGGAGCAAGCTCCTACGAGCAGTACTTC.

The V call is TRBV19, the J call TRBJ1-6; D remains ambiguous. This CDR3 region has 13 residues. The ends were cut back, 0 bases at V and 10 bases at J, with 7 bases in the middle. Germline V gives CDR1 LNHDA, CDR2 SQIVND (reference sequence). This CDR3 reads CASSIDQISPLHF. CDR3 DNA sequence: TGTGCCAGTAGTATAGATCAGATCTCACCCCTCCACTTT.

A few counts support this clone. The chain combines TRBV29-1 with TRBJ1-1; D is unclear. CDR3 length: 12 residues. V lost 6 bases to trimming and J lost 8 bases, with 16 bases between them. Germline assignment: CDR1 SQVTM and CDR2 ANQGSEA. The CDR3 here is CSVTTPPTEAFF. CDR3 sequence (DNA): TGCAGCGTGACGACACCCCCTACGGAAGCTTTCTTT.

This clone was seen ten or more times. For the CDR3, the DNA is TGTGCCAGCAGTGCGACAGGGGGGAGCAATCAGCCCCAGCATTTT. It encodes CASSATGGSNQPQHF. The chain uses TRBV6-4 and TRBJ1-5, with 9 bases lining up with TRBD1. Germline V gene lookup returns CDR1 MRHNA and CDR2 SNTAGT. V trimming: 4 bases; J trimming: 1 base; junction bases outside the gene matches: 2. The CDR3 runs to 15 residues.

The rearrangement joins TRBV10-3 to TRBJ1-1, with TRBD1 identical over 7 bases. The V gene's germline CDR1 is ENHRY and CDR2 SYGVKD. V trimming: 6 bases; J trimming: 6 bases; junction bases outside the gene matches: 10. The CDR3 extends over 14 amino acids. CDR3 amino acids: CAISRDRYYPEAFF. As DNA, the CDR3 is TGTGCCATCAGCCGGGACAGATACTACCCTGAAGCTTTCTTT.

This chain links TRBV20-1 with TRBJ2-1; 10 bases align to TRBD2. Germline V gives CDR1 DFQATT, CDR2 SNEGSKA (reference sequence). V gave up 3 bases and J gave up 0 bases; unmatched junction bases: 5. The CDR3 totals 16 residues. The CDR3 sequence is CSASGTSASSYNEQFF. CDR3 coding DNA: TGCAGTGCTAGTGGGACTAGCGCAAGCTCCTACAATGAGCAGTTCTTC.

The chain recombines TRBV9 with TRBJ1-1; 7 positions match TRBD1. V was clipped by 2 bases and J by 7 bases; unmatched bases: 14. Germline V gene sequence: CDR1 SGDLS, CDR2 YYNGEE. The CDR3 length is 16 residues. The chain's CDR3 is CASSVRGSGGDSEAFF. DNA of the CDR3: TGTGCCAGCAGCGTCAGGGGGAGCGGCGGGGACAGTGAAGCTTTCTTT.